Detailed here is one T cell receptor (beta chain). Its antigen is currently unknown. This specimen belongs to a study of cytomegalovirus exposure and HLA in healthy donors. About the study: An earlier analysis identified approximately 120 million unique TCR beta sequences in some 170 million T cells.

This PCR relied on a set of 60 Vbeta primers and 13 Jbeta primers. Data came from immunoSEQ multiplex PCR; TCRdb stores just in-frame clones and leaves some out. This sample lists around 160,000 clones; its ten largest clones have 1.5% to 2%. Findings and limits, study-wide: Another analysis was done later, and it associated 15,000 to 20,000 TCR beta sequences with HLA alleles at 0.05 false discovery rate.

There are 16 residues in the CDR3. Germline V gene sequence: CDR1 GTSNPN, CDR2 SVGIG (reference sequence). V dropped 1 base and J dropped 0; count of bases not matched to a gene: 8. This receptor was identified in a woman in her forties or fifties in good health and CMV-seronegative. Specimen: PBMCs. This chain joins TRBV30 and TRBJ1-2, with 7 bases lining up with TRBD1. The CDR3 nucleotides are TGTGCCTGGAGTGGACAGGGCACATCTTCTAACTATGGCTACACCTTC. It encodes CAWSGQGTSSNYGYTF. Combining the CDR3 with reference TRBV30 and TRBJ1-2 gives the whole variable domain SQTIHQWPATLVQPVGSPLSLECTVEGTSNPNLYWYRQAAGRGLQLLFYSVGIGQISSEVPQNLSASRPQDRQFILSSKKLLLSDSGFYLCAWSGQGTSSNYGYTFGSGTRLTVV.